This T cell receptor beta chain was sequenced for a study of CD8+ T cells in alopecia areata. On this clone: Its antigen is not known.

Trimming took 2 bases from V and 3 from J; bases not matched to a gene: 7. The CDR3 spans 15 residues. Germline CDR1 SGDLS, CDR2 YYNGEE. Treatment noted: oral pan-JAK inhibitor, 5-10 mg twice daily. Findings of the study overall: Normal scalp had lower clonality than lesional scalp, with alopecia totalis/universalis lesions showing this most strongly. Treatment with tofacitinib significantly lowered scalp clonality and reduced expanded CD8+ clones among the top 100.

cDNA serving as the sequencing template came from extracted, reverse transcribed RNA. Profiled with immunoSEQ multiplex PCR; TCRdb holds only in-frame clones, not every one. The top ten clones hold 0.65% to 0.7% of a sample with about 190,000 clones, more than 55% of them seen once. V and J are TRBV9 and TRBJ2-7, with 8 bases fitting TRBD1. The clonotype was recovered from a human donor with alopecia areata. Sequencing used CD4+ T cells sorted from blood, obtained at week 4, from a patient treated with tofacitinib. DNA of the CDR3: TGTGCCAGCAGCGTTACTCCCGGGACAGGCTACGAGCAGTACTTC. Amino acids: CASSVTPGTGYEQYF.